The 32 T cell receptor beta chains listed next were all sequenced from one sample in a study of vaccination and CD4 T cells after COVID-19 (dated by TCRdb to 2021 to 2024). Library preparation used PCR. Sequencing was carried out with an Illumina iSeq 100. At the Johns Hopkins FTIC core, DNA from the cultured CD4+ T cells underwent TCR sequencing with the Oncomine TCR Beta short-read assay. TCRdb's own reprocessing of the public reads used fastp at Q25 and MiXCR and kept productive beta chains. Under each unique CDR3 protein, matching rows form one entry showing the most common genes and DNA. For this sample the table gives approximately 20,000 distinct CDR3 sequences, of which about 52% were detected only once. Of the sample, roughly 4.5% falls within the top ten clones. No antigens are known for them. Per the publication, the treatment or condition label means: approximately nine-day PBMC culture with coronavirus spike peptide pools or control peptides (ViraFEST assay).

Material: CD4+ T cells from blood, cultured in vitro. The receptors here all came from a human donor who had recovered from COVID-19.

This clonotype was seen a handful of times. The chain links TRBV19 to TRBJ2-5; D call uncertain. The CDR3 is 16 residues long. Looked up from germline, CDR1 is LNHDA and CDR2 is SQIVND (reference sequence). With 9 bases removed from V and 1 base from J, the gap between germline ends came to 21 bases. The CDR3: CASQATWGGVQETQYF. As DNA, the CDR3 is TGTGCCAGCCAAGCTACGTGGGGTGGGGTCCAAGAGACCCAGTACTTC.

The V call is TRBV7-2, the J call TRBJ2-1; 8 nucleotides align to TRBD1. Trimming took 5 bases from V and 7 from J; bases not matched to a gene: 10. Germline V gene sequence: CDR1 SGHTA, CDR2 FQGNSA. There are 15 residues in the CDR3. CDR3 sequence: CASSPPGQGYNEQFF. The CDR3 DNA follows: TGTGCCAGCAGCCCTCCCGGACAGGGTTATAATGAGCAGTTCTTC.

This clonotype was observed a few times. V usage is TRBV7-8 and J usage is TRBJ2-5; D not certain. Trimming removed 1 base at V and 3 bases at J, with 6 bases between. CDR1 and CDR2 (germline): SGHVS, FQNEAQ. The CDR3 has 13 residues. The CDR3 loop is CASSLVAEETQYF. CDR3 bases: TGTGCCAGCAGCTTAGTGGCCGAAGAGACCCAGTACTTC.

The rearrangement joins TRBV2 to TRBJ1-3; D is unclear. Trimming shortened V by 6 bases and J by 3 bases, and 15 bases separated the two germline ends. The CDR3 extends over 15 amino acids. CDR1 and CDR2 (germline): SNHLY, FYNNEI. CDR3 loop: CASSRLIADGNTIYF. DNA for the CDR3: TGTGCCAGCAGCCGCCTTATTGCGGATGGAAACACCATATATTTT.

The V and J genes are TRBV7-6 and TRBJ2-1; 7 bases match TRBD1. The CDR3 sequence is 13 residues long. Losses at the gene ends were 2 bases for V and 7 bases for J; bases not matched to a gene: 2. Germline-derived CDR1 and CDR2 are SGHVS and FNYEAQ. The CDR3 is CASSLRGRNEQFF. The CDR3 DNA follows: TGTGCCAGCAGCTTAAGGGGGCGGAATGAGCAGTTCTTC.

The chain carries TRBV19 and TRBJ1-2; D perhaps matches TRBD1 (5 bases). Trimming stripped 5 bases from V and 2 bases from J, with 9 bases between. Germline loops: CDR1 LNHDA, CDR2 SQIVND (reference sequence). There are 13 residues in the CDR3. CDR3 amino acids: CASSDRPNYGYTF. The CDR3 DNA reads as TGTGCCAGTAGTGACAGACCAAACTATGGCTACACCTTC.

V usage is TRBV6-1 and J usage is TRBJ2-2; 10 bases are a match to TRBD1. The CDR3 has 16 amino acids. Germline trimming cut 8 bases from V and 6 bases from J; bases unmatched to any gene: 12. Germline-derived CDR1 and CDR2 are MNHNS and SASEGT. The DNA for the CDR3 is TGTGCCAGCGCTGGGGGGACAGGGGAGTATTCCGGGGAGCTGTTTTTT. It encodes CASAGGTGEYSGELFF.

This sequence joins TRBV11-3 and TRBJ2-1; 7 positions agree with TRBD2. Germline V lookup: CDR1 SGHNT, CDR2 YENEEA. The CDR3 extends over 14 amino acids. With V trimmed by 7 bases and J by 9 bases, 12 bases remained unmatched. The CDR3 reads CASTIGRTSGEQFF. CDR3 in DNA: TGTGCCAGCACTATCGGGAGGACTAGTGGTGAGCAGTTCTTC.

This clonotype turned up a few times. This chain uses TRBV7-2 with TRBJ1-5; 7 bases match TRBD1. With 5 bases clipped from V and 5 bases from J, the junction kept 3 bases outside the gene matches. The CDR3 covers 13 residues. Germline CDR1 and CDR2: SGHTA and FQGNSA. The DNA of the CDR3 is TGTGCCAGCAGCCTCGGACAGGATCAGCCCCAGCATTTT. Its translation: CASSLGQDQPQHF.

The V gene is TRBV18, the J gene TRBJ1-1, with 7 bases lining up with TRBD1. V dropped 5 bases and J dropped 8; count of bases not matched to a gene: 8. This CDR3 comprises 13 residues. Germline V gene lookup returns CDR1 KGHSH and CDR2 LQKENI. CDR3 loop: CASSWDSQEEAFF. The CDR3 DNA follows: TGTGCCAGCTCATGGGACAGCCAGGAAGAAGCTTTCTTT.

CDR3 bases: TGTGCCAGTAGGGATGGGACTACTCGCACAGATACGCAGTATTTT. Protein sequence: CASRDGTTRTDTQYF. V is TRBV19 and J is TRBJ2-3, with TRBD2 matching 7 bases. V was pared by 6 bases and J by 1 base, with 7 bases of the junction left unmatched. The CDR3 sequence is 15 residues long. Germline CDR1 and CDR2: LNHDA and SQIVND (reference sequence). Using reference TRBV19 and TRBJ2-3 for the parts outside the CDR3, the full variable domain is DGGITQSPKYLFRKEGQNVTLSCEQNLNHDAMYWYRQDPGQGLRLIYYSQIVNDFQKGDIAEGYSVSREKKESFPLTVTSAQKNPTAFYLCASRDGTTRTDTQYFGPGTRLTVL.

This clonotype showed up just a few times. CDR3 sequence reads: CSADKGLAGSTQYF. In DNA, the CDR3 is TGCAGTGCTGATAAGGGACTAGCGGGAAGCACGCAGTATTTT. The J gene is TRBJ2-3, the V gene TRBV20-1, with 13 bases aligning to TRBD2. After removal of 5 bases from V and 9 bases from J, the junction contained 8 bases not matched to a gene. CDR1 DFQATT and CDR2 SNEGSKA come from the germline V gene (reference sequence). The CDR3 extends over 14 amino acids.

V is TRBV19 and J is TRBJ2-5; 13 nucleotides agree with TRBD2. The CDR3 extends over 16 amino acids. Unmatched junction bases numbered 8, after V lost 5 bases and J lost 5 bases. Per the germline V gene, CDR1 is LNHDA and CDR2 is SQIVND (reference sequence). The chain's CDR3 is CASSSGLAGVGETQYF. CDR3 coding DNA: TGTGCCAGTAGTTCCGGACTAGCGGGAGTGGGGGAGACCCAGTACTTC.

The chain is built from TRBV5-1 and TRBJ2-5; either TRBD1 or TRBD2 may supply D (5 bases each). The V end lost 0 bases, the J end lost 4 bases, and 13 bases lay between the germline ends. CDR3 length: 15 amino acids. Per the germline V gene, CDR1 is SGHRS and CDR2 is YFSETQ. Here the CDR3 DNA reads TGCGCCAGCAGCTTGGGGGGGACGTCTCTAGAGACCCAGTACTTC. It translates to CASSLGGTSLETQYF.

In its sample, this clonotype was seen a few times. This rearrangement joins TRBV7-2 to TRBJ2-1; no reliable D call. This CDR3 has 15 amino acids. Per germline, CDR1 SGHTA and CDR2 FQGNSA. Trimming removed 5 bases from V and 0 bases from J, with 11 bases in between. The CDR3 region is CASSPEQSSYNEQFF. The CDR3 DNA reads TGTGCCAGCAGCCCAGAGCAGAGCTCCTACAATGAGCAGTTCTTC.

The V gene is TRBV7-6, the J gene TRBJ2-7, with TRBD1 as a possible D gene (5 bases). The CDR3 totals 12 residues. The germline CDR1 and CDR2 sequences are SGHVS and FNYEAQ. V lost 8 bases to trimming and J lost 5 bases, with 13 bases between them. CDR3 sequence: CASGHLNHEQYF. CDR3 sequence (DNA): TGTGCCAGCGGACACTTAAACCACGAGCAGTACTTC.

The V call is TRBV24-1, the J call TRBJ1-1, with D possibly matching TRBD1 (5 bases). The CDR3 has 13 amino acids. Deletions cut 5 bases from V and 4 bases from J, with 10 bases between. The germline V gene has CDR1 KGHDR and CDR2 SFDVKD. CDR3 amino acids: CATSVAGTTEAFF. The CDR3 DNA reads as TGTGCCACCAGTGTGGCGGGGACCACTGAAGCTTTCTTT.

The V call is TRBV19, the J call TRBJ1-1; D remains unclear. V was shortened by 1 base and J by 10 bases, with 7 bases between the two germline ends. The CDR3 is made up of 11 amino acids. Germline lookup yields CDR1 LNHDA and CDR2 SQIVND (reference sequence). CDR3 residues: CASSIAARAFF. DNA of the CDR3: TGTGCCAGTAGTATAGCTGCGCGAGCTTTCTTT.

The CDR3, as DNA: TGTGCCACCAGCAGAGACGGGACCCCCGATGAGCAGTTCTTC. Amino acid sequence: CATSRDGTPDEQFF. V usage is TRBV15 and J usage is TRBJ2-1; TRBD1 or TRBD2 may be the D gene (5 bases each). V dropped 0 bases and J dropped 8 bases, with 11 bases sitting between them. The CDR3 covers 14 residues. The germline gives CDR1 LNHNV, CDR2 YYDKDF (reference sequence).

The chain joins TRBV15 to TRBJ2-7; 8 nucleotides line up with TRBD1. The CDR3 loop spans 15 amino acids. Trimming removed 5 bases from V and 0 bases from J; junction bases left unmatched: 6. In germline, CDR1 is LNHNV, CDR2 YYDKDF (reference sequence). The DNA of the CDR3 is TGTGCCACCAGCCGCACCGACAGGGGCTCCTACGAGCAGTACTTC. This codes for CATSRTDRGSYEQYF.

This clonotype was observed a few times. The V gene is TRBV20-1, the J gene TRBJ1-1; D perhaps matches TRBD1 (5 bases). Per germline, CDR1 DFQATT and CDR2 SNEGSKA (reference sequence). This CDR3 spans 14 amino acids. Trimming removed 3 bases from V and 2 bases from J, with 13 bases in between. In DNA form, the CDR3 reads TGCAGTGCTAGCGAAGGGGCGGCCAACACTGAAGCTTTCTTT. Its translation: CSASEGAANTEAFF.

CDR3 nucleotide sequence: TGTGCCACCAGTGATTCCGAAAGCGGGAGGAGAGGGGAGCAGTTCTTC. Protein sequence: CATSDSESGRRGEQFF. The genes are TRBV24-1 and TRBJ2-1; 9 bases fit TRBD2. In germline, CDR1 is KGHDR, CDR2 SFDVKD. The length of the CDR3 is 16 residues. The V segment lost 2 bases and the J segment 10 bases; nucleotides outside the gene matches: 11.

The chain uses TRBV24-1 and TRBJ2-2; D remains ambiguous. CDR1 KGHDR and CDR2 SFDVKD come from the germline V gene. This CDR3 has 16 amino acids. V was shortened by 1 base and J by 0 bases, with 8 bases between the two germline ends. DNA of the CDR3: TGTGCCACCAGTGATTTCCCAATTACGAACACCGGGGAGCTGTTTTTT. It yields the protein CATSDFPITNTGELFF.

This chain joins TRBV4-1 and TRBJ1-2, with D unclear. Germline V gene data show CDR1 as MGHRA and CDR2 as YSYEKL. The V end was cut by 3 bases, the J end by 6 bases, with 14 bases between. This CDR3 contains 14 residues. Here the CDR3 reads CASSHGGEIDGYTF. In DNA, the CDR3 is TGCGCCAGCAGCCACGGTGGGGAAATCGATGGCTACACCTTC.

The CDR3 DNA reads TGTGCCAGCAGTGAGGCTAGCGGGGAATACAATGAGCAGTTCTTC. This sequence encodes CASSEASGEYNEQFF. The V and J genes are TRBV28 and TRBJ2-1; 9 bases agree with TRBD2. Germline V gene lookup returns CDR1 MDHEN and CDR2 SYDVKM. CDR3 size: 15 residues. Trimming removed 5 bases from V and 4 bases from J; junction bases left unmatched: 6.

This clonotype was detected only a few times. The CDR3 bases are TGTGCCAGCAGTCCTCGGGACAATTTCAATCAGCCCCAGCATTTT. It specifies CASSPRDNFNQPQHF. The J gene is TRBJ1-5, the V gene TRBV6-1, with TRBD1 as a possible D gene (6 bases). The V and J ends lost 5 bases and 3 bases respectively, with 14 bases between them. The CDR3 runs 15 residues. Germline CDR1 reads MNHNS; CDR2 reads SASEGT.

This chain links TRBV2 with TRBJ2-1, with 7 bases lining up with TRBD2. From germline, CDR1 is SNHLY and CDR2 FYNNEI. This CDR3 is built from 16 residues. V shed 5 bases and J 7 bases; nucleotides not matched to a gene: 14. The DNA of the CDR3 is TGTGCCAGCAGTACCAGGCCTCCGGGGGGAGGGAATGAGCAGTTCTTC. It codes for CASSTRPPGGGNEQFF.

The chain uses TRBV20-1 and TRBJ1-5; perhaps TRBD1 as D (5 bases). Germline V CDR1 and CDR2: DFQATT, SNEGSKA (reference sequence). V was pared by 4 bases and J by 3 bases, with 16 bases between. CDR3 length: 15 residues. The CDR3 nucleotides are TGCAGTGCTATTATTGAGGGGCTTTACAATCAGCCCCAGCATTTT. Its protein is CSAIIEGLYNQPQHF.

The count of this clonotype is one. The chain employs TRBV29-1 and TRBJ2-7; 7 bases agree with TRBD1. The germline CDR1 and CDR2 sequences are SQVTM and ANQGSEA. J gave up 4 bases and V 6 bases, and 3 bases lay outside the gene matches. This CDR3 region has 11 residues. The CDR3 bases are TGCAGCGTGGCCAGGGGGTACGAGCAGTACTTC. Its translation is CSVARGYEQYF.

In this sample, this clonotype turned up a few times. The chain carries TRBV12-3 or TRBV12-4 and TRBJ2-7; D may be TRBD1 (5 bases). V lost 7 bases and J lost 2, with 9 bases in between. This CDR3 is built from 12 residues. The CDR3 here is CASKGRTYEQYF. The CDR3 DNA reads as TGTGCCAGCAAGGGGCGTACCTACGAGCAGTACTTC.

This clonotype was counted between two and nine times. The chain joins TRBV12-3 or TRBV12-4 to TRBJ1-1, with 7 bases that match TRBD1. CDR3 length: 14 residues. Unmatched junction bases numbered 7, after V lost 6 bases and J lost 3 bases. CDR3 DNA sequence: TGTGCCAGCAGCTTAAGGGGGACAGACACTGAAGCTTTCTTT. Encoded protein: CASSLRGTDTEAFF.

This clonotype has only a few counts. V usage is TRBV6-5 and J usage is TRBJ1-2; D is possibly TRBD1 (5 bases). Trimming pared 0 bases from V and 3 bases from J, leaving 5 bases between. This CDR3 comprises 13 residues. Per the germline V gene, CDR1 is MNHEY and CDR2 is SVGAGI. CDR3 sequence reads: CASSYSGDYGYTF. The CDR3 DNA reads TGTGCCAGCAGTTACTCGGGGGACTATGGCTACACCTTC.